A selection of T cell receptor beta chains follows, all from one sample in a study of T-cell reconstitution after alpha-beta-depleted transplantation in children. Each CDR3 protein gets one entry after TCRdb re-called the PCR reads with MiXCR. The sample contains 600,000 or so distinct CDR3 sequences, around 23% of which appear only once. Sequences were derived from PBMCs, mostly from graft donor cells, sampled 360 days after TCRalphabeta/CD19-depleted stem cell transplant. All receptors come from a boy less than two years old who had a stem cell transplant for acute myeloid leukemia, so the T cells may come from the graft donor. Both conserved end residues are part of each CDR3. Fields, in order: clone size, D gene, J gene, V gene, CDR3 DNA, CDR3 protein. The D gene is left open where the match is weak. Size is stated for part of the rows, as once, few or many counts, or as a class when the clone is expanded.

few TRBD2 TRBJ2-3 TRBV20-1 TGCAGTGCTAAACCCCACCCGACTAGCGGTAACACAGATACGCAGTATTTT CSAKPHPTSGNTDTQYF
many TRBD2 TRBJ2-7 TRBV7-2 TGTGCCAGCAGCTCGGGACTAGCGGGGATCTACGAGCAGTACTTC CASSSGLAGIYEQYF
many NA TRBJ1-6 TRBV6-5 TGTGCCAGCAGTTACGAAGGGGGCTATAATTCACCCCTCCACTTT CASSYEGGYNSPLHF
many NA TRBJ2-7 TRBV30 TGTGCCTGGAGTGTAGGGGGGGCCTACGAGCAGTACTTC CAWSVGGAYEQYF
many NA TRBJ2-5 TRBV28 TGTGCCACCAAGGACAGAAGACAAGAGACCCAGTACTTC CATKDRRQETQYF
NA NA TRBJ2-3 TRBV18 TGTGCCAGCTCACCACCTTCTGTCACAGATACGCAGTATTTT CASSPPSVTDTQYF
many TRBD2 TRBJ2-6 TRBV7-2 TGTGCCAGCAGCCTATCTAGCGGCCCCTCTGGGGCCAACGTCCTGACTTTC CASSLSSGPSGANVLTF
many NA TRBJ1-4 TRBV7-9 TGTGCCAGCAGCTTAGAGGCGGCATTCGGTGAAAAACTGTTTTTT CASSLEAAFGEKLFF
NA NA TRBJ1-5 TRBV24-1 TGTGCCACCAGTGATTTGGAGGGTATGCAGCCCCAGCATTTT CATSDLEGMQPQHF
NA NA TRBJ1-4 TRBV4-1 TGCGCCAGCAGCCAAGGGCAGGAGTTAGGAAAACTGTTTTTT CASSQGQELGKLFF